Here is one T cell receptor (beta chain) with its context. Its antigen is unknown. Researchers amplified the TCR beta CDR3 regions from RNA transcripts. When the TCR CDR3 underwent first-round RT-PCR, the HTBI primer set was used. TCRdb itself ran the multiplex PCR reads through MiXCR, one entry per CDR3 protein. The profile shows around 200,000 distinct CDR3 sequences, over 15% of them singletons. This sample stems from a study of T cells in Graves' hyperthyroidism and ophthalmopathy. Study-wide background: Staff took peripheral blood when the initial diagnosis was made, before any treatment began.

Study results and caveats: Model predictions of ophthalmopathy came a median roughly 6.4 months before onset. Blood samples included most of the expanded thyroid clonotypes exceeding 0.001.

Germline values: CDR1 LGHDT, CDR2 YNNKEL (reference sequence). The CDR3 runs 15 residues. Trimming took 1 base from V and 6 from J, leaving 10 bases between them. The sequence was collected from a woman aged 45-60 years with Graves' hyperthyroidism. This rearrangement joins TRBV3-1 to TRBJ1-6; D unresolved. The sample was blood. The CDR3 here is CASSQGQLSNSPLHF. CDR3 bases: TGTGCCAGCAGCCAAGGGCAGCTAAGTAATTCACCCCTCCACTTT.